This T cell receptor beta chain was recovered during a study of response to subunit inactivated influenza vaccine (dated by TCRdb to 2017 to 2018). Context from the whole study: To follow how T cells responded to a trivalent subunit inactivated influenza vaccine, the researchers relied on deep quantitative profiling of the T cell receptor repertoire.

Preparation of the library involved RT-PCR. The run used an Illumina HiSeq 2500. TCRdb redid the processing of the public reads, applying fastp at Q25 and MiXCR, and retained in-frame beta chains. Identical CDR3 protein sequences are pooled into one entry, listed with their most common genes and DNA. This sample has under 200,000 distinct CDR3 sequences in its table, and around a tenth of those were observed once. The top ten clonotypes cover roughly 33% of the sample. In the case of this clonotype: Its antigen remains undetermined. No much larger clone exists at a distance of one base, and base qualities are not known.

The trim is 2 bases for V and 9 bases for J, with a gap of 8 bases between the germline ends. The germline V gene sets CDR1 to LGHNA and CDR2 to YNFKEQ. Measured from the cysteine to the phenylalanine, the CDR3 is 12 residues long. Only the CDR3 region is kept as DNA, spanning 36 bases read in frame from base 1. Broader findings and caveats from the paper: The authors proposed that each seasonal influenza vaccination may bring in only a limited number of new T cells.

The chain is assembled from TRBV4-2 and TRBJ2-1, with the D gene call left open. This TCR came from a man aged 50-75 years who received an inactivated influenza vaccine. Donor details come from another sample of the same person, matched by shared clones. The specimen was CD8+ T cells sorted from PBMCs, collected 23 months after vaccination. CDR3 reads: CASSQSQTEQFF. The DNA is as follows: TGTGCCAGCAGCCAAAGCCAGACTGAGCAGTTCTTC.